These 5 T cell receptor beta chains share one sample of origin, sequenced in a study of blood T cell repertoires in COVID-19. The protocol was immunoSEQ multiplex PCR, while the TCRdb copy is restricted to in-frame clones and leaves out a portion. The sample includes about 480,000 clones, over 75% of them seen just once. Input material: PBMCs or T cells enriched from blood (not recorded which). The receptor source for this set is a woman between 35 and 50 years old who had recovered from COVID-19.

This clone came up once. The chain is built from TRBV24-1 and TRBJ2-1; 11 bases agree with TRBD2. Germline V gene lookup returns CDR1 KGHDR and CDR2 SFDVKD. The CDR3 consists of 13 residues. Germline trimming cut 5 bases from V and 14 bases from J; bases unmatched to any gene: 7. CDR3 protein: CATSALAGEGEFF. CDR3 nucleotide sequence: TGTGCCACCAGTGCACTAGCGGGAGAAGGGGAGTTCTTC.

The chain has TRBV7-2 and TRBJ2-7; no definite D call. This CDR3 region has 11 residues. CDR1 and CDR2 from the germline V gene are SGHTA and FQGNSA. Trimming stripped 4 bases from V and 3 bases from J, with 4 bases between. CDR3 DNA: TGTGCCAGCAGCTCTTACTACGAGCAGTACTTC. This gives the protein CASSSYYEQYF.

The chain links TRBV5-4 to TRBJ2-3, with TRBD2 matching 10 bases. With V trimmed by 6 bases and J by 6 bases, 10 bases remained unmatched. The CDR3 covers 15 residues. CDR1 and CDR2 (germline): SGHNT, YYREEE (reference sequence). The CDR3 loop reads CASKGSGRAGDTQYF. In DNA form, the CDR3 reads TGTGCCAGCAAGGGAAGCGGGAGGGCCGGGGATACGCAGTATTTT.

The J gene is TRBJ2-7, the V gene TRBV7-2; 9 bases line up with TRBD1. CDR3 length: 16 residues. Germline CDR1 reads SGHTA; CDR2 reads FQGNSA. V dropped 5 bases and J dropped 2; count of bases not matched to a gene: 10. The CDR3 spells CASSNSEGQGAYEQYF. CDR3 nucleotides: TGTGCCAGCAGCAACTCAGAGGGACAGGGCGCCTACGAGCAGTACTTC.

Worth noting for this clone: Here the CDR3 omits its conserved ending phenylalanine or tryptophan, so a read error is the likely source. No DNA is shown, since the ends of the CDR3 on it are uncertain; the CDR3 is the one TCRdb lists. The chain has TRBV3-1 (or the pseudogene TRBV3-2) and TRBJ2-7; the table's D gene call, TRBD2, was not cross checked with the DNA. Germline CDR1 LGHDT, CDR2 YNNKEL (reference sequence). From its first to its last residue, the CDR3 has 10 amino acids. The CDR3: CASVENSPFP.